A single sample gave rise to the 11 T cell receptor beta chains below, sequenced in a study of cytomegalovirus exposure and HLA in healthy donors. With 60 Vbeta and 13 Jbeta primers, the PCR was carried out. Generated by immunoSEQ multiplex PCR, the TCRdb table keeps only in-frame clones and is missing some. This sample's table reports 200,000 to 250,000 clones. Sequencing was done on a sample of PBMCs. These receptor sequences come from a woman younger than 45 in good health and CMV-seropositive.

The CDR3 region is CASSSRTSGTPTDTQYF. CDR3 bases: TGTGCCAGCAGCTCCCGGACTAGCGGGACGCCTACAGATACGCAGTATTTT. J is TRBJ2-3 and V is TRBV11-3, with 12 bases fitting TRBD2. Germline CDR1 is SGHNT and CDR2 is YENEEA. This CDR3 contains 17 residues. The ends lost 4 bases at V and 3 bases at J; junction bases unmatched: 8.

The CDR3 is CASSLADSTDTQYF. The DNA for the CDR3 is TGTGCCAGCAGCTTAGCGGATAGCACAGATACGCAGTATTTT. The chain combines TRBV6-5 with TRBJ2-3, with D tentatively TRBD2 (6 bases). CDR3 length equals 14 residues. V was pared by 6 bases and J by 0 bases, with 10 bases between. Germline V lookup: CDR1 MNHEY, CDR2 SVGAGI.

V gene TRBV11-1 combines with J gene TRBJ2-3; 12 bases are a match to TRBD2. Germline CDR1 is SGHAT and CDR2 is FQDESV (reference sequence). Trimming removed 5 bases from V and 3 bases from J; junction bases left unmatched: 6. This CDR3 spans 16 amino acids. CDR3 DNA sequence: TGTGCCAGCAGCGGATGGACTAGCGGGGCTACAGATACGCAGTATTTT. Protein product: CASSGWTSGATDTQYF.

This chain joins TRBV7-9 and TRBJ2-2, with 8 nucleotides matching TRBD1. Unmatched junction bases numbered 9, after V lost 4 bases and J lost 5 bases. The V gene's germline CDR1 is SEHNR and CDR2 FQNEAQ (reference sequence). The CDR3 extends over 16 amino acids. CDR3 nucleotide sequence: TGTGCCAGCAGCTCCAAACCGGACAGGGAGACCGGGGAGCTGTTTTTT. Translated, it gives CASSSKPDRETGELFF.

This chain uses TRBV4-1 with TRBJ1-1; D gene unclear. The V gene lost 2 bases and the J gene lost 0 bases, with 13 bases spanning the gap. The CDR3 runs to 16 residues. Germline lookup yields CDR1 MGHRA and CDR2 YSYEKL. The CDR3 nucleotides are TGCGCCAGCAGCCAATCATCAGGTGAATTGAACACTGAAGCTTTCTTT. It translates to CASSQSSGELNTEAFF.

The chain links TRBV4-1 to TRBJ1-5, with 7 bases fitting TRBD1. The CDR3 consists of 17 residues. Germline CDR1 is MGHRA and CDR2 is YSYEKL. The V and J ends lost 3 bases and 3 bases, in that order; junction bases with no gene match: 11. The CDR3 reads CASSQSPYRGLNQPQHF. In DNA form, the CDR3 reads TGCGCCAGCAGCCAGAGCCCCTACAGGGGACTCAATCAGCCCCAGCATTTT.

The rearrangement links TRBV7-2 to TRBJ2-7; the match to TRBD2 covers 9 bases. V dropped 0 bases and J dropped 3; count of bases not matched to a gene: 3. This CDR3 contains 15 residues. Germline V gene sequence: CDR1 SGHTA, CDR2 FQGNSA. For the CDR3, the DNA is TGTGCCAGCAGCTTAGCTGCTAGCGGGATCTACGAGCAGTACTTC. It encodes CASSLAASGIYEQYF.

The chain employs TRBV4-1 and TRBJ2-1; possibly TRBD2 for D (7 bases). This CDR3 contains 14 residues. Trimming took 1 base from V and 7 from J, leaving 11 bases between them. CDR1 MGHRA and CDR2 YSYEKL come from the germline V gene. The CDR3 sequence is CASSQGGGLNEQFF. As DNA, the CDR3 is TGCGCCAGCAGCCAAGGCGGGGGCCTTAATGAGCAGTTCTTC.

The V call is TRBV6-1, the J call TRBJ2-7, with 7 bases identical to TRBD2. After removal of 0 bases from V and 5 bases from J, the junction contained 7 bases not matched to a gene. This CDR3 has 15 residues. Germline CDR1 MNHNS, CDR2 SASEGT. The CDR3 reads CASSEALWGRDEQYF. DNA for the CDR3: TGTGCCAGCAGTGAAGCGCTATGGGGGAGGGACGAGCAGTACTTC.

The V call is TRBV27, the J call TRBJ2-3; 7 bases are shared with TRBD1. Per the germline V gene, CDR1 is MNHEY and CDR2 is SMNVEV (reference sequence). There are 15 residues in the CDR3. V gave up 5 bases and J gave up 2 bases; unmatched junction bases: 7. CDR3 nucleotides: TGTGCCAGCAGTCGATTGACAGGGAACACAGATACGCAGTATTTT. Its translation: CASSRLTGNTDTQYF.

The chain recombines TRBV27 with TRBJ1-2; D is uncertain. V was cut by 3 bases and J by 4 bases, with 15 bases left in between. Per the germline V gene, CDR1 is MNHEY and CDR2 is SMNVEV (reference sequence). The CDR3 extends over 15 amino acids. The CDR3: CASSFHSGRFYGYTF. For the CDR3, the DNA is TGTGCCAGCAGTTTTCACAGCGGCCGATTCTATGGCTACACCTTC.